This is a list of T cell receptor beta chains from one sample in a study of CD8 T cells in Susac syndrome. TCRdb passed the immunoSEQ multiplex PCR reads through MiXCR, listing each CDR3 protein once. In the table there are over 350,000 distinct CDR3 sequences, roughly 85% of which are singletons. The sequenced material came from CD8+ T cells from PBMCs. The receptors stem from a human donor with multiple sclerosis. The CDR3 runs from the conserved cysteine through the conserved F or W. A D gene is named only where the DNA matches it firmly. Not every row has a clone size; where given, it reads once, few, many or a size class.

v_gene	d_gene	j_gene	abundance	CDR3nt	CDR3aa
TRBV11-2	TRBD2	TRBJ2-3	few	TGTGCCAGCAGCTCGCGGGAGGCTAGCACAGATACGCAGTATTTT	CASSSREASTDTQYF
TRBV20-1	TRBD1	TRBJ1-2	-	TGCAGTGCTAGAGATTCCTGGGGACAGGGGGCGCCGACCTATGGCTACACCTTC	CSARDSWGQGAPTYGYTF
TRBV14	-	TRBJ2-1	-	TGTGCCAGCAGCCAACGTCTGAGCGGGACACCTAGTACGGATGAGCAGTTCTTC	CASSQRLSGTPSTDEQFF
TRBV29-1	-	TRBJ1-2	-	TGCAGCGTCAGGGATTTTGATGGCTACACCTTC	CSVRDFDGYTF
TRBV3-1	-	TRBJ1-5	-	TGTGCCAGCAGCCAATGTGGGGGGTGCAATCAGCCCCAGCATTTT	CASSQCGGCNQPQHF
TRBV5-1	TRBD2	TRBJ2-1	-	TGCGCCAGCAGCTTCGGGGAGGGGAATGAGCAGTTCTTC	CASSFGEGNEQFF
TRBV27	-	TRBJ2-1	-	TGTGCCAGCAGCCAGCAAAGGGGCAATGAGCAGTTCTTC	CASSQQRGNEQFF
TRBV28	-	TRBJ2-1	-	TGTGCCAGCAGTTTTGGGGGTCTGGGGGATGAGCAGTTCTTC	CASSFGGLGDEQFF
TRBV7-6	TRBD1	TRBJ1-1	-	TGTGCCAGCAGGTCCGGGACAGGGGGCGGAACTGAAGCTTTCTTT	CASRSGTGGGTEAFF
TRBV5-1	-	TRBJ2-7	few	TGCGCCAGCAGCCCAACTAGTAATGGCGAGCAGTACTTC	CASSPTSNGEQYF
TRBV9	TRBD2	TRBJ2-5	-	TGTGCCAGCAGCGCATCATCCGGGGGGGAGACCCAGTACTTC	CASSASSGGETQYF
TRBV6-9	-	TRBJ2-2	few	TGTGCCAGCAGCCTTGGGGGGAAGGATTTAGCCGGGGAGCTGTTTTTT	CASSLGGKDLAGELFF
TRBV6-1	-	TRBJ2-5	few	TGTGCCAGCCGGGGGCTACAAGAGACCCAGTACTTC	CASRGLQETQYF
TRBV10-3	-	TRBJ1-4	-	TGTGCCATCAGTGAAGGACAAGGAAAACTGTTTTTT	CAISEGQGKLFF
TRBV2	TRBD1	TRBJ1-1	few	TGTGCCAGCCAGGGACAGCCGTACACTGAAGCTTTCTTT	CASQGQPYTEAFF
TRBV27	TRBD2	TRBJ2-7	-	TGTGCCAGCAGTTTCTCTAGCGGGAGGCCCTACGAGCAGTACTTC	CASSFSSGRPYEQYF
TRBV27	-	TRBJ2-2	-	TGTGCCAGCAGTTTATGGGACTTCCGGAACACCGGGGAGCTGTTTTTT	CASSLWDFRNTGELFF
TRBV7-9	-	TRBJ2-5	few	TGTGCCAGCAGCGCTGACTTGTCACAAGAGACCCAGTACTTC	CASSADLSQETQYF
TRBV6-5	-	TRBJ2-1	-	TGTGCCAGCAGTTACTCGGCGGGCAGCTCCTACAATGAGCAGTTCTTC	CASSYSAGSSYNEQFF
TRBV12-3/TRBV12-4	-	TRBJ2-3	-	TGTGCCAGCAATATACGGGACATCGGCACAGATACGCAGTATTTT	CASNIRDIGTDTQYF
TRBV12-3/TRBV12-4	-	TRBJ1-2	-	TGTGCCAGCAGTTTTAAGGTGCGGGTCGATGGCTACACCTTC	CASSFKVRVDGYTF
TRBV20-1	TRBD2	TRBJ2-3	-	TGCAGTGCTAGAGCGGTGGCTAGCGGTGACACAGATACGCAGTATTTT	CSARAVASGDTDTQYF
TRBV27	TRBD2	TRBJ2-7	-	TGTGCCAGCAGTTTCTCCTACCAAACTAGCGGTAATTACTACGAGCAGTACTTC	CASSFSYQTSGNYYEQYF
TRBV7-9	TRBD2	TRBJ2-1	-	TGTGCCAGCAGCTCCGGGGAGGGAGCCTCCTACAATGAGCAGTTCTTC	CASSSGEGASYNEQFF
TRBV20-1	-	TRBJ1-1	-	TGCAGTGCTGACTTCGGGACTGAAAACACTGAAGCTTTCTTT	CSADFGTENTEAFF
TRBV4-1	-	TRBJ1-6	-	TGCGCCAGCAGCCAAAAACAGGCAGCTTTGAATTCACCCCTCCACTTT	CASSQKQAALNSPLHF
TRBV4-2	TRBD2	TRBJ2-7	-	TGTGCCAGCAGCCTTGTCGTCGCGGGGGGCGATACCTACGAGCAGTACTTC	CASSLVVAGGDTYEQYF
TRBV27	TRBD1	TRBJ1-2	-	TGTGCCAGCAGTTGGACAGGGGGATCGGAATATGGCTACACCTTC	CASSWTGGSEYGYTF
TRBV30	-	TRBJ1-1	few	TGTGCCTGGAACCCGAGCGGCACTGAAGCTTTCTTT	CAWNPSGTEAFF